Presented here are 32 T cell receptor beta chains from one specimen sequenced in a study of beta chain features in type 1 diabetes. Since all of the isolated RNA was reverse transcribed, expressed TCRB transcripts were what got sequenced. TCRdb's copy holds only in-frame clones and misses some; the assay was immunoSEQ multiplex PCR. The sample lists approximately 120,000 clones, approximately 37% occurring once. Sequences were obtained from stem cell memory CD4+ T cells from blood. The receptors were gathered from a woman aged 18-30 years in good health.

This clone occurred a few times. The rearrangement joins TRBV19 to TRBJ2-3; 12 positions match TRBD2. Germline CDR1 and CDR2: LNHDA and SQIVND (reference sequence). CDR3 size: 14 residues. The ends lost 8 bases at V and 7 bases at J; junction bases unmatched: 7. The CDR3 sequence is CASRLAGGANTQYF. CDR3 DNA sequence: TGTGCCAGTCGCCTAGCGGGAGGGGCAAATACGCAGTATTTT.

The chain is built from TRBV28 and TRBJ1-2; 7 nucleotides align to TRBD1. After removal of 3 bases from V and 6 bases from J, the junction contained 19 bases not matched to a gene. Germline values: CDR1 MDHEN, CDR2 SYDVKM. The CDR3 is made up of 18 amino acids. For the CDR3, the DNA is TGTGCCAGCAGTTTTCCGCCATCGACAGGGCTTTGGCAGAATGGCTACACCTTC. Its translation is CASSFPPSTGLWQNGYTF.

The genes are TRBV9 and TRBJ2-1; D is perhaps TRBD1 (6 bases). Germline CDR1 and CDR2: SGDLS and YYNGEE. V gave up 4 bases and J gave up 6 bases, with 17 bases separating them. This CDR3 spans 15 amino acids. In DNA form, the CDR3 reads TGTGCCAGCAGCTTTAGACAGGTGCCCTCCAATGAGCAGTTCTTC. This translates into CASSFRQVPSNEQFF.

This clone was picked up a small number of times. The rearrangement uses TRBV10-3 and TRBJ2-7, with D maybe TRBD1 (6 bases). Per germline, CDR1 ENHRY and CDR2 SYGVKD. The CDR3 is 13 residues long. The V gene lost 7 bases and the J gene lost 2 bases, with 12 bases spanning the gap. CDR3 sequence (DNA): TGTGCCATCACGGACAGATTCGCCTACGAGCAGTACTTC. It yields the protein CAITDRFAYEQYF.

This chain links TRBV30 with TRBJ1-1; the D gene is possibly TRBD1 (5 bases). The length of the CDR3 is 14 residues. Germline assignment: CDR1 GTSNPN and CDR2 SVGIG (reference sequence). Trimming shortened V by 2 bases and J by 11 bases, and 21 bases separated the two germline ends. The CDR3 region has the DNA TGTGCCTGGAGTACCGGCCGCGGAGGGGCGGGGGCTTTCTTT. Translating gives CAWSTGRGGAGAFF.

The DNA for the CDR3 is TGTGCCAGCATTAACAGCGGGAGTGGCCAAGAGACCCAGTACTTC. This sequence encodes CASINSGSGQETQYF. The chain joins TRBV2 to TRBJ2-5, with 8 bases aligning to TRBD2. CDR3 size: 15 residues. Per the germline V gene, CDR1 is SNHLY and CDR2 is FYNNEI. V lost 7 bases to trimming and J lost 1 base; unmatched junction nucleotides: 8.

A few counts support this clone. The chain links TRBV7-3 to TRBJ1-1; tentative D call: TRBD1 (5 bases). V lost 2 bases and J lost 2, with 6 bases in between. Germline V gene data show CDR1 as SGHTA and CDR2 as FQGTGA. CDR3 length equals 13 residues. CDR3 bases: TGTGCCAGCAGCTTAGGGGCCAACACTGAAGCTTTCTTT. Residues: CASSLGANTEAFF.

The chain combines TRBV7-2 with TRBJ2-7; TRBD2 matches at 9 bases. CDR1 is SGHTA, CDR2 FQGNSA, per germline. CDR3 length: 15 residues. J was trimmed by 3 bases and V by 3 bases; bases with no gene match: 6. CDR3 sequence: CASSFGGRALYEQYF. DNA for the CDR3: TGTGCCAGCAGCTTCGGCGGGAGGGCCCTCTACGAGCAGTACTTC. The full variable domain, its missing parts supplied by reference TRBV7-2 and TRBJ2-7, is GAGVSQSPSNKVTEKGKDVELRCDPISGHTALYWYRQSLGQGLEFLIYFQGNSAPDKSGLPSDRFSAERTGGSVSTLTIQRTQQEDSAVYLCASSFGGRALYEQYFGPGTRLTVT.

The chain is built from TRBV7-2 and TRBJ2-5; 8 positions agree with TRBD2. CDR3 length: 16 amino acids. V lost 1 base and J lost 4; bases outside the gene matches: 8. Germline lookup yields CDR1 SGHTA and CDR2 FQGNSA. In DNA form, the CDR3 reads TGTGCCAGCAGCTTAGTGACGGGAGGGCCGGGAGAGACCCAGTACTTC. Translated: CASSLVTGGPGETQYF. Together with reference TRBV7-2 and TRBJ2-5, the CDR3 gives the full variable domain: GAGVSQSPSNKVTEKGKDVELRCDPISGHTALYWYRQSLGQGLEFLIYFQGNSAPDKSGLPSDRFSAERTGGSVSTLTIQRTQQEDSAVYLCASSLVTGGPGETQYFGPGTRLLVL.

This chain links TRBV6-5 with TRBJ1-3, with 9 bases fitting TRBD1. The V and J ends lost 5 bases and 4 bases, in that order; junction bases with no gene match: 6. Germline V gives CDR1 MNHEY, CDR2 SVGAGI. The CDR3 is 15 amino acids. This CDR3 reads CASSVQGAVGNTIYF. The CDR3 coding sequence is TGTGCCAGCAGTGTACAGGGGGCCGTGGGAAACACCATATATTTT.

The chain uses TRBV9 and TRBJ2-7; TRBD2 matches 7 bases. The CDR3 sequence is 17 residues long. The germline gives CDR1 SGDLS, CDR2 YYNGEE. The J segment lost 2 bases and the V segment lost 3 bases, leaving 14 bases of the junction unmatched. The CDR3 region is CASSGTAGRADPYEQYF. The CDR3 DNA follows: TGTGCCAGCAGCGGTACCGCGGGGAGGGCGGACCCCTACGAGCAGTACTTC.

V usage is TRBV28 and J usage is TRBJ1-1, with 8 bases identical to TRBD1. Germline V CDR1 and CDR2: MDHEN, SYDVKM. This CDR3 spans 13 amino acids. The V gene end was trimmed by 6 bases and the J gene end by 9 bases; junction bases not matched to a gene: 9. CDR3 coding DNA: TGTGCCAGCAGCGGCGGACAGGGAGGAAAAGCTTTCTTT. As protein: CASSGGQGGKAFF.

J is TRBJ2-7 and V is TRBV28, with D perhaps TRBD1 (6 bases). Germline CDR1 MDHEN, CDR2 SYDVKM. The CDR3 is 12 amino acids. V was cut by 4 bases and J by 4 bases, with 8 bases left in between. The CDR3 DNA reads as TGTGCCAGCAGTTCAACAGGGTACGAGCAGTACTTC. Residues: CASSSTGYEQYF. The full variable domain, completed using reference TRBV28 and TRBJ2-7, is DVKVTQSSRYLVKRTGEKVFLECVQDMDHENMFWYRQDPGLGLRLIYFSYDVKMKEKGDIPEGYSVSREKKERFSLILESASTNQTSMYLCASSSTGYEQYFGPGTRLTVT.

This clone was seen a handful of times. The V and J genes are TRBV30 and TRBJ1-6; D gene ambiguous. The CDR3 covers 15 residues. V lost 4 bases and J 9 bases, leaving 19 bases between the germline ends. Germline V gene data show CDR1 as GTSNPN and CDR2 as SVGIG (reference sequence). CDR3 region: CAWTIAGLQRSPLHF. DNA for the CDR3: TGTGCCTGGACCATAGCAGGACTCCAACGTTCACCCCTCCACTTT.

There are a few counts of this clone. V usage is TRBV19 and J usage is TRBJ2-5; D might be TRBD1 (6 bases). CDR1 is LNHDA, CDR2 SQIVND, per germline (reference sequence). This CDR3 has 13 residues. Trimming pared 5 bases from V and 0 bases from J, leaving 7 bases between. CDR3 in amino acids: CASSRTDQETQYF. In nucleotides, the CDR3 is TGTGCCAGTAGTCGGACAGACCAAGAGACCCAGTACTTC. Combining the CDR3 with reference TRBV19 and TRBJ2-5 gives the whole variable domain DGGITQSPKYLFRKEGQNVTLSCEQNLNHDAMYWYRQDPGQGLRLIYYSQIVNDFQKGDIAEGYSVSREKKESFPLTVTSAQKNPTAFYLCASSRTDQETQYFGPGTRLLVL.

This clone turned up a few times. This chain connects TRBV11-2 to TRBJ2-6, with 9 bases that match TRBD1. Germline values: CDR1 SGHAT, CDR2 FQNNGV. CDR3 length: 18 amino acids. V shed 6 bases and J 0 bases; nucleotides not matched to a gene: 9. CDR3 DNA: TGTGCCAGCAGACGGCCCGGGACAGGGCGCTCTGGGGCCAACGTCCTGACTTTC. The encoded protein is CASRRPGTGRSGANVLTF.

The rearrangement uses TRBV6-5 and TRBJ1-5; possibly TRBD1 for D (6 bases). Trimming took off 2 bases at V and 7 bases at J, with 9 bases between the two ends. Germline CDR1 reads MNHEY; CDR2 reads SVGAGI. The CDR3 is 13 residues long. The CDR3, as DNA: TGTGCCAGCAGTTACGAGAGGGGGCAGCCCCAGCATTTT. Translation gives CASSYERGQPQHF.

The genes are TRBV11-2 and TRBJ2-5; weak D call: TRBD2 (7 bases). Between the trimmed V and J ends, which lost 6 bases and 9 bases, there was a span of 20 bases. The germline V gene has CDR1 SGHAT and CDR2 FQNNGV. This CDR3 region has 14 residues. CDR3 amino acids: CASSLRGVGGSQYF. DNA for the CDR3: TGTGCCAGCAGTCTCAGGGGCGTCGGGGGGTCCCAGTACTTC.

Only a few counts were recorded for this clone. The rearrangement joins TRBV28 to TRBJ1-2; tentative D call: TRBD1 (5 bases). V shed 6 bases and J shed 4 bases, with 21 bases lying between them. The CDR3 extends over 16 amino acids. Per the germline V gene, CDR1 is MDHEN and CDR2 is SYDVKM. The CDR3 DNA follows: TGTGCCAGCAGCCGGCGGGGCCACCTACCCTTCTATGGCTACACCTTC. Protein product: CASSRRGHLPFYGYTF.

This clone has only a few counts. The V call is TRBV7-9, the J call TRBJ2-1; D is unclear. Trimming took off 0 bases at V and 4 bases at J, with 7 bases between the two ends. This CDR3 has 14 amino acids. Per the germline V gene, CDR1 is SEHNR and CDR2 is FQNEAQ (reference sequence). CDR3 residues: CASSLAPIYNEQFF. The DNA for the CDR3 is TGTGCCAGCAGCTTAGCCCCTATTTACAATGAGCAGTTCTTC.

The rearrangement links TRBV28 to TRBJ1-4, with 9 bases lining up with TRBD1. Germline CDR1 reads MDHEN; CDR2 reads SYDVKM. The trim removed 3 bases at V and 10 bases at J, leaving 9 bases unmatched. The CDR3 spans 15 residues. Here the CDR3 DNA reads TGTGCCAGCAGTTTTAGCGGGACAGGGTATGGAAAACTGTTTTTT. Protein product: CASSFSGTGYGKLFF. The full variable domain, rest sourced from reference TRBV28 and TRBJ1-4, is DVKVTQSSRYLVKRTGEKVFLECVQDMDHENMFWYRQDPGLGLRLIYFSYDVKMKEKGDIPEGYSVSREKKERFSLILESASTNQTSMYLCASSFSGTGYGKLFFGSGTQLSVL.

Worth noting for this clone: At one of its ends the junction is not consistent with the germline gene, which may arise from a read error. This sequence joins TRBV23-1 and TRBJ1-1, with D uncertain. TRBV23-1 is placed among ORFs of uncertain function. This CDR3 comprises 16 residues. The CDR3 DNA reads TGCGCCAGCAGTCAATCAGGGAGACCGCCGAACTCTGAAGCTTTCTTT. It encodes CASSQSGRPPNSEAFF.

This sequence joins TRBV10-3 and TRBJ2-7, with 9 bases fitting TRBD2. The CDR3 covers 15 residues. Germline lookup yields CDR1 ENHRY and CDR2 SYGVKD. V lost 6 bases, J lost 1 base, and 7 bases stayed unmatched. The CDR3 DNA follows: TGTGCCATCAGGCCGGGACTAGCAGAGTCCTACGAGCAGTACTTC. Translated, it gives CAIRPGLAESYEQYF.

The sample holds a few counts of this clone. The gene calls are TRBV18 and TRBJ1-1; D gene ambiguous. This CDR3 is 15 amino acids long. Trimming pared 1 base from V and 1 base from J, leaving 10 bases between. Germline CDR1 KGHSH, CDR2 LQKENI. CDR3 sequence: CASSPRKDSNTEAFF. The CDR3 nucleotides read TGTGCCAGCTCACCACGCAAAGACTCGAACACTGAAGCTTTCTTT.

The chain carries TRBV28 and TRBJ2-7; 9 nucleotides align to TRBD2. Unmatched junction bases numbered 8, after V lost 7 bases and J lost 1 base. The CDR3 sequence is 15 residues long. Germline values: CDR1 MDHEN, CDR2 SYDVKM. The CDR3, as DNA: TGTGCCAGCATAACCCAGACTAGCGGATCCTACGAGCAGTACTTC. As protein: CASITQTSGSYEQYF.

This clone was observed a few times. The CDR3 is CSVDNRGLPEAFF. The CDR3 DNA reads as TGCAGCGTTGACAACAGGGGGCTTCCTGAAGCTTTCTTT. The V call is TRBV29-1, the J call TRBJ1-1; 9 bases map to TRBD1. Losses at the gene ends were 3 bases for V and 6 bases for J; bases not matched to a gene: 5. Germline V gene lookup returns CDR1 SQVTM and CDR2 ANQGSEA. The CDR3 covers 13 residues. The full variable domain, completed using reference TRBV29-1 and TRBJ1-1, is SAVISQKPSRDICQRGTSLTIQCQVDSQVTMMFWYRQQPGQSLTLIATANQGSEATYESGFVIDKFPISRPNLTFSTLTVSNMSPEDSSIYLCSVDNRGLPEAFFGQGTRLTVV.

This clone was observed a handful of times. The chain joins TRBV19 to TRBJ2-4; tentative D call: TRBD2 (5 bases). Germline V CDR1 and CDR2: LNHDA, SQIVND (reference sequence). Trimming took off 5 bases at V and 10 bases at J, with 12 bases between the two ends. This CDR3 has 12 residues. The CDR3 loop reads CASSPLGSIQYF. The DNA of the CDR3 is TGTGCCAGTAGTCCCCTAGGGAGTATTCAGTACTTC.

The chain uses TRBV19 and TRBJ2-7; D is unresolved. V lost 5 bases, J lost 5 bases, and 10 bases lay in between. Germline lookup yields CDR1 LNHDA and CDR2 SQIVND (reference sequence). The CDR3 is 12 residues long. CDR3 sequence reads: CASSPGRDEQYF. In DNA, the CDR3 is TGTGCCAGTAGTCCAGGTAGAGACGAGCAGTACTTC.

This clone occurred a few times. The CDR3 sequence: CASSSPVQNEQYF. CDR3 coding DNA: TGTGCCAGCAGCTCTCCTGTCCAGAACGAGCAGTACTTC. The chain couples TRBV7-9 to TRBJ2-7; D unclear. The CDR3 has 13 residues. Germline V lookup: CDR1 SEHNR, CDR2 FQNEAQ (reference sequence). The ends were cut back, 4 bases at V and 5 bases at J, with 12 bases in the middle.

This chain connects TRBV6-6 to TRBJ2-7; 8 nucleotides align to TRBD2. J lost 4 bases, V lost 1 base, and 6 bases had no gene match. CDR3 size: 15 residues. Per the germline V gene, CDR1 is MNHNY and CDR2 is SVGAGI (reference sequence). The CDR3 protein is CASSYFNGGDYEQYF. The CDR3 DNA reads TGTGCCAGCAGTTACTTTAACGGGGGGGATTACGAGCAGTACTTC.

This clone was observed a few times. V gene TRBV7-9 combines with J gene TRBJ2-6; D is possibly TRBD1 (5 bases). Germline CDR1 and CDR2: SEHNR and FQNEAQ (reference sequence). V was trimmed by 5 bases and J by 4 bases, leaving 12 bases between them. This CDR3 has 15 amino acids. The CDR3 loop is CASSLQGTGANVLTF. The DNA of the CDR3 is TGTGCCAGCAGCCTGCAGGGTACAGGGGCCAACGTCCTGACTTTC.

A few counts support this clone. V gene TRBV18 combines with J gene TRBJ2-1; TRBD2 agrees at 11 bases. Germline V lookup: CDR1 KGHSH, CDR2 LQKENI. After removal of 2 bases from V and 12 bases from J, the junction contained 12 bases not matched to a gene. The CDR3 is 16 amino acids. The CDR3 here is CASSPTTSGKRVRQFF. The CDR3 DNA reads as TGTGCCAGCTCACCAACGACTAGCGGGAAAAGAGTAAGGCAGTTCTTC.